These 30 T cell receptor beta chains originate from one sample sequenced in a study of cytotoxic CD8 clonotypes in ibrutinib-treated CLL. The repertoire was sequenced with immunoSEQ multiplex PCR; TCRdb's copy has only in-frame clones and lacks some. Of 130,000 or so clones in the sample, around three quarters were seen once. Source: PBMCs, taken after 12 months of ibrutinib treatment. The receptor set was obtained from a human donor with chronic lymphocytic leukemia.

This clone showed up just a few times. CDR3 DNA: TGTGCCAGCAGCTTCTACCAGACGGAGGAACTGTTTTTT. This sequence encodes CASSFYQTEELFF. J is TRBJ1-4 and V is TRBV7-9; D is ambiguous. Germline CDR1 and CDR2: SEHNR and FQNEAQ (reference sequence). Trimming pared 3 bases from V and 12 bases from J, leaving 14 bases between. This CDR3 is 13 amino acids long.

The rearrangement uses TRBV7-9 and TRBJ2-1, with unresolved D. Germline CDR1 is SEHNR and CDR2 is FQNEAQ (reference sequence). The CDR3 is 13 amino acids. Trimming took 8 bases from V and 7 from J, leaving 15 bases between them. The CDR3: CASATGLTNEQFF. CDR3 sequence (DNA): TGTGCCAGCGCTACCGGTCTAACGAATGAGCAGTTCTTC. Full variable domain (missing parts from reference TRBV7-9 and TRBJ2-1): DTGVSQNPRHKITKRGQNVTFRCDPISEHNRLYWYRQTLGQGPEFLTYFQNEAQLEKSRLLSDRFSAERPKGSFSTLEIQRTEQGDSAMYLCASATGLTNEQFFGPGTRLTVL.

The gene calls are TRBV5-1 and TRBJ1-6; TRBD1 is a possible D gene (5 bases). With 0 bases removed from V and 6 bases from J, the gap between germline ends came to 10 bases. Germline CDR1 reads SGHRS; CDR2 reads YFSETQ. The CDR3 is 15 residues long. Written as DNA, the CDR3 is TGCGCCAGCAGCTTGGTTGGGGGAGGTAATTCACCCCTCCACTTT. Its translation: CASSLVGGGNSPLHF. The variable domain in full, completed from reference TRBV5-1 and TRBJ1-6, reads KAGVTQTPRYLIKTRGQQVTLSCSPISGHRSVSWYQQTPGQGLQFLFEYFSETQRNKGNFPGRFSGRQFSNSRSEMNVSTLELGDSALYLCASSLVGGGNSPLHFGNGTRLTVT.

This clone was seen just once. The chain employs TRBV4-1 and TRBJ2-1, with 10 bases lining up with TRBD2. The V and J ends lost 2 bases and 3 bases, in that order; junction bases with no gene match: 4. CDR3 length: 16 residues. Per germline, CDR1 MGHRA and CDR2 YSYEKL. CDR3: CASSQRGLANYNEQFF. The CDR3 bases are TGCGCCAGCAGCCAAAGGGGACTAGCGAACTACAATGAGCAGTTCTTC.

The rearrangement joins TRBV30 to TRBJ2-2; D might be TRBD2 (6 bases). V lost 1 base to trimming and J lost 7 bases, with 7 bases between them. This CDR3 region has 12 residues. The V gene's germline CDR1 is GTSNPN and CDR2 SVGIG (reference sequence). The CDR3 DNA is TGTGCCTGGAGTGGAGCGGGCGGGGAGCTGTTTTTT. This sequence encodes CAWSGAGGELFF.

The rearrangement links TRBV7-2 to TRBJ2-5, with 7 bases identical to TRBD1. The trim removed 5 bases at V and 0 bases at J, leaving 6 bases unmatched. Germline V CDR1 and CDR2: SGHTA, FQGNSA. The length of the CDR3 is 15 residues. The CDR3 loop is CASSLRGQYQETQYF. In DNA form, the CDR3 reads TGTGCCAGCAGCCTACGGGGACAGTACCAAGAGACCCAGTACTTC.

In this sample, this clone turned up once. CDR3 region: CASSQPRLAGPSYNEQFF. CDR3 sequence (DNA): TGCGCCAGCAGCCAACCGCGACTAGCGGGACCGTCCTACAATGAGCAGTTCTTC. The chain recombines TRBV4-1 with TRBJ2-1; TRBD2 matches 11 bases. V trimming: 2 bases; J trimming: 1 base; junction bases outside the gene matches: 7. The CDR3 has 18 amino acids. Germline values: CDR1 MGHRA, CDR2 YSYEKL.

This clone is a singleton in its sample. This rearrangement joins TRBV6-1 to TRBJ2-3, with 8 bases identical to TRBD1. This CDR3 contains 14 residues. Germline V CDR1 and CDR2: MNHNS, SASEGT. After removal of 8 bases from V and 4 bases from J, the junction contained 8 bases not matched to a gene. As DNA, the CDR3 is TGTGCCAGCTATTCCAGACAGGGGCCAGATACGCAGTATTTT. This gives the protein CASYSRQGPDTQYF.

The V gene is TRBV7-6, the J gene TRBJ2-1; D is perhaps TRBD2 (6 bases). The V end was cut by 5 bases, the J end by 6 bases, with 11 bases between. Germline values: CDR1 SGHVS, CDR2 FNYEAQ. This CDR3 contains 13 residues. CDR3 sequence reads: CASSPGRGNEQFF. DNA for the CDR3: TGTGCCAGCAGCCCAGGGCGGGGCAATGAGCAGTTCTTC.

The rearrangement links TRBV4-3 to TRBJ1-3, with unresolved D. The CDR3 sequence is 16 residues long. The V gene's germline CDR1 is LGHNA and CDR2 YSLEER. V lost 0 bases to trimming and J lost 0 bases, with 9 bases between them. CDR3 nucleotide sequence: TGCGCCAGCAGCCAAGATCATACCAACTCTGGAAACACCATATATTTT. It specifies CASSQDHTNSGNTIYF.

The chain carries TRBV29-1 and TRBJ2-7, with 7 bases fitting TRBD2. V shed 2 bases and J 0 bases; nucleotides not matched to a gene: 4. The CDR3 totals 14 residues. Germline V gene data show CDR1 as SQVTM and CDR2 as ANQGSEA. CDR3 nucleotides: TGCAGCGTTGAACTAGCGGAGAGCTCCTACGAGCAGTACTTC. This gives the protein CSVELAESSYEQYF.

The chain links TRBV30 to TRBJ2-3; 8 bases fit TRBD2. Germline-derived CDR1 and CDR2 are GTSNPN and SVGIG (reference sequence). Trimming at V came to 8 bases and at J to 4 bases, leaving 11 bases not matched to a gene. The CDR3 runs 14 residues. The CDR3 coding sequence is TGTGCCGGAAGGATCGGGCGGGGGGCAGATACGCAGTATTTT. Its protein product is CAGRIGRGADTQYF.

This clone was seen a few times. J is TRBJ2-1 and V is TRBV6-6; TRBD1 aligns across 9 bases. Germline V gene data show CDR1 as MNHNY and CDR2 as SVGAGI (reference sequence). This CDR3 contains 15 residues. The V segment lost 7 bases and the J segment 0 bases; nucleotides outside the gene matches: 4. The CDR3 spells CASKQGQGSYNEQFF. CDR3 DNA sequence: TGTGCCAGCAAACAGGGACAGGGCTCCTACAATGAGCAGTTCTTC.

This chain joins TRBV27 and TRBJ2-2, with a weak D call TRBD1 (5 bases). Germline-derived CDR1 and CDR2 are MNHEY and SMNVEV (reference sequence). The V gene lost 7 bases and the J gene lost 8 bases, with 17 bases spanning the gap. The CDR3 consists of 14 residues. The CDR3 DNA reads TGTGCCAGCAAATTCGGCAGGGCGGAGGGGGAGCTGTTTTTT. This codes for CASKFGRAEGELFF.

The chain combines TRBV13 with TRBJ2-7; D uncertain. In germline, CDR1 is PRHDT, CDR2 FYEKMQ (reference sequence). V was pared by 6 bases and J by 7 bases, with 10 bases between. This CDR3 has 11 amino acids. The CDR3, as DNA: TGTGCCAGCAGGCCCTCGAGGGAGCAGTACTTC. It yields the protein CASRPSREQYF.

The genes are TRBV30 and TRBJ2-7; D may be TRBD1 or TRBD2 (5 bases each). The germline gives CDR1 GTSNPN, CDR2 SVGIG (reference sequence). Trimming removed 2 bases at V and 2 bases at J, with 16 bases between. There are 15 residues in the CDR3. The CDR3 DNA follows: TGTGCCTGGAGTTTCCCTAGAGGGGCCCCCTACGAGCAGTACTTC. Its protein is CAWSFPRGAPYEQYF.

This clone was seen a few times. V and J are TRBV7-2 and TRBJ2-7; 10 nucleotides line up with TRBD2. Germline trimming cut 5 bases from V and 2 bases from J; bases unmatched to any gene: 3. The CDR3 contains 14 residues. The germline V gene has CDR1 SGHTA and CDR2 FQGNSA. CDR3 region: CASSQGLATYEQYF. The CDR3 bases are TGTGCCAGCAGCCAGGGACTAGCGACCTACGAGCAGTACTTC.

V usage is TRBV18 and J usage is TRBJ2-5; D is unresolved. This CDR3 contains 14 residues. CDR1 and CDR2 (germline): KGHSH, LQKENI. Trimming removed 3 bases from V and 5 bases from J, with 13 bases in between. The CDR3 loop reads CASSPDLIIETQYF. The CDR3 bases are TGTGCCAGCTCACCCGACCTAATTATTGAGACCCAGTACTTC. Together with reference TRBV18 and TRBJ2-5, the CDR3 gives the full variable domain: NAGVMQNPRHLVRRRGQEARLRCSPMKGHSHVYWYRQLPEEGLKFMVYLQKENIIDESGMPKERFSAEFPKEGPSILRIQQVVRGDSAAYFCASSPDLIIETQYFGPGTRLLVL.

The rearrangement uses TRBV7-6 and TRBJ2-4; the D gene could be TRBD1 or TRBD2 (6 bases each). The CDR3 is made up of 17 amino acids. Germline assignment: CDR1 SGHVS and CDR2 FNYEAQ. V dropped 2 bases and J dropped 2 bases, with 16 bases sitting between them. CDR3 DNA: TGTGCCAGCAGCTTACGCCGGGGGCGAGACCCCAAAAACATTCAGTACTTC. Protein product: CASSLRRGRDPKNIQYF.

The V gene is TRBV5-6, the J gene TRBJ1-2, with D perhaps matching TRBD1 (5 bases). Germline-derived CDR1 and CDR2 are SGHDT and YYEEEE. This CDR3 comprises 18 residues. V shed 0 bases and J shed 4 bases, with 22 bases lying between them. CDR3 region: CASSLEFVRGPPLYGYTF. The CDR3 region has the DNA TGTGCCAGCAGCTTGGAATTTGTACGGGGCCCCCCTCTCTATGGCTACACCTTC.

The CDR3 here is CASLLYYEQYF. The DNA for the CDR3 is TGTGCCAGCCTCCTCTATTACGAGCAGTACTTC. The chain links TRBV2 to TRBJ2-7; D is unresolved. This CDR3 comprises 11 residues. The V and J ends lost 8 bases and 4 bases respectively, with 9 bases between them. The germline V gene encodes CDR1 SNHLY and CDR2 FYNNEI. Full variable domain (remainder filled in from reference TRBV2 and TRBJ2-7): EPEVTQTPSHQVTQMGQEVILRCVPISNHLYFYWYRQILGQKVEFLVSFYNNEISEKSEIFDDQFSVERPDGSNFTLKIRSTKLEDSAMYFCASLLYYEQYFGPGTRLTVT.

The V gene is TRBV5-1, the J gene TRBJ2-7, with 8 bases lining up with TRBD1. Per the germline V gene, CDR1 is SGHRS and CDR2 is YFSETQ. CDR3 length: 15 amino acids. With V trimmed by 0 bases and J by 11 bases, 13 bases remained unmatched. CDR3 region: CASSLESGGVSSKYF. The CDR3 DNA is TGCGCCAGCAGCTTGGAGTCAGGGGGCGTCAGCTCAAAGTACTTC.

This clone was seen a handful of times. The chain links TRBV19 to TRBJ1-2; the D is unclear. Germline-derived CDR1 and CDR2 are LNHDA and SQIVND (reference sequence). The V gene lost 3 bases and the J gene lost 4 bases, with 12 bases spanning the gap. This CDR3 has 14 residues. CDR3: CASSIQDGPYGYTF. The CDR3 nucleotides read TGTGCCAGTAGTATCCAGGACGGCCCCTATGGCTACACCTTC.

The chain has TRBV6-5 and TRBJ1-2; D unresolved. This CDR3 comprises 14 residues. Per germline, CDR1 MNHEY and CDR2 SVGAGI. The V end lost 0 bases, the J end lost 4 bases, and 9 bases lay between the germline ends. The CDR3 sequence is CASSYSSPIYGYTF. In DNA, the CDR3 is TGTGCCAGCAGTTACTCTTCGCCCATCTATGGCTACACCTTC.

This rearrangement joins TRBV30 to TRBJ2-1; D might be TRBD2 (5 bases). The CDR3 is 14 amino acids. With 4 bases removed from V and 7 bases from J, the gap between germline ends came to 17 bases. Germline V gives CDR1 GTSNPN, CDR2 SVGIG (reference sequence). This CDR3 is CAWKADLGWNEQFF. The CDR3 DNA follows: TGTGCCTGGAAAGCGGACCTAGGGTGGAATGAGCAGTTCTTC. Based on the CDR3 plus reference TRBV30 and TRBJ2-1, the full variable domain is SQTIHQWPATLVQPVGSPLSLECTVEGTSNPNLYWYRQAAGRGLQLLFYSVGIGQISSEVPQNLSASRPQDRQFILSSKKLLLSDSGFYLCAWKADLGWNEQFFGPGTRLTVL.

This clone has just a few counts. This chain joins TRBV11-2 and TRBJ1-3; D unclear. Germline assignment: CDR1 SGHAT and CDR2 FQNNGV. V gave up 0 bases and J gave up 4 bases, with 7 bases separating them. The CDR3 is 14 amino acids. CDR3 sequence (DNA): TGTGCCAGCAGCTTAGATCCTACGGGAAACACCATATATTTT. Its translation: CASSLDPTGNTIYF.

This clone has only a few counts. This chain uses TRBV15 with TRBJ1-4, with a tentative D call TRBD1 (5 bases). The CDR3 sequence is 17 residues long. Germline V gene lookup returns CDR1 LNHNV and CDR2 YYDKDF (reference sequence). The V end was cut by 3 bases, the J end by 5 bases, with 19 bases between. The CDR3: CATSRGAGTGSNEKLFF. The CDR3 DNA is TGTGCCACCAGCAGGGGAGCGGGGACCGGAAGCAATGAAAAACTGTTTTTT.

The chain carries TRBV7-2 and TRBJ1-1; TRBD1 matches 7 bases. This CDR3 has 14 amino acids. After removal of 2 bases from V and 8 bases from J, the junction contained 8 bases not matched to a gene. Germline CDR1 and CDR2: SGHTA and FQGNSA. CDR3 DNA: TGTGCCAGCAGCTTAAGGCAGGGACAGATAGAAGCTTTCTTT. Residues: CASSLRQGQIEAFF.

The chain joins TRBV21-1 to TRBJ2-2; the D call TRBD1 from the table was never checked on the DNA. TRBV21-1 is listed as a pseudogene. This CDR3 comprises 16 residues. The CDR3 loop reads CASIPRQGQDTGELFF. CDR3 nucleotides: TGTGCCAGCATCCCAAGGCAGGGCCAGGACACCGGGGAGCTGTTTTTT.

This chain uses TRBV15 with TRBJ2-3, with D tentatively TRBD1 (6 bases). The V gene lost 0 bases and the J gene lost 0 bases, with 10 bases spanning the gap. Germline-derived CDR1 and CDR2 are LNHNV and YYDKDF (reference sequence). CDR3 length: 16 residues. The CDR3 coding sequence is TGTGCCACCAGCAGAGACCAGGACAGCAGCACAGATACGCAGTATTTT. This translates into CATSRDQDSSTDTQYF. The complete variable domain, with remaining parts taken from reference TRBV15 and TRBJ2-3, reads DAMVIQNPRYQVTQFGKPVTLSCSQTLNHNVMYWYQQKSSQAPKLLFHYYDKDFNNEADTPDNFQSRRPNTSFCFLDIRSPGLGDTAMYLCATSRDQDSSTDTQYFGPGTRLTVL.